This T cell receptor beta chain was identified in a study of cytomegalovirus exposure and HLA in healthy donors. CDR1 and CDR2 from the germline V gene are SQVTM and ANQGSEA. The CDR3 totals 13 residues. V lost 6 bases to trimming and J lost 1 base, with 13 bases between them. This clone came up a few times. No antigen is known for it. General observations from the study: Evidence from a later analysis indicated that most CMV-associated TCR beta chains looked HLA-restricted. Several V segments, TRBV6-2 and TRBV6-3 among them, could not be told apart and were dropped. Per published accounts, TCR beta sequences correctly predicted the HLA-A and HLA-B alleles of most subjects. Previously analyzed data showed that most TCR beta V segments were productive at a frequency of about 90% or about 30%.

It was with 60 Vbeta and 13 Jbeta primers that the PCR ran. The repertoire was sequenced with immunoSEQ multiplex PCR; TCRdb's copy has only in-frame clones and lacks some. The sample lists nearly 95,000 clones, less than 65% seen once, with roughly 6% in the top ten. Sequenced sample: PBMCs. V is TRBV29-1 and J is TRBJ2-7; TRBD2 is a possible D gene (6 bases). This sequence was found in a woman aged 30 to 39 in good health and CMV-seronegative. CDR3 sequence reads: CSVRDGYSYEQYF. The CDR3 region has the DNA TGCAGCGTGCGGGACGGCTATTCCTACGAGCAGTACTTC.